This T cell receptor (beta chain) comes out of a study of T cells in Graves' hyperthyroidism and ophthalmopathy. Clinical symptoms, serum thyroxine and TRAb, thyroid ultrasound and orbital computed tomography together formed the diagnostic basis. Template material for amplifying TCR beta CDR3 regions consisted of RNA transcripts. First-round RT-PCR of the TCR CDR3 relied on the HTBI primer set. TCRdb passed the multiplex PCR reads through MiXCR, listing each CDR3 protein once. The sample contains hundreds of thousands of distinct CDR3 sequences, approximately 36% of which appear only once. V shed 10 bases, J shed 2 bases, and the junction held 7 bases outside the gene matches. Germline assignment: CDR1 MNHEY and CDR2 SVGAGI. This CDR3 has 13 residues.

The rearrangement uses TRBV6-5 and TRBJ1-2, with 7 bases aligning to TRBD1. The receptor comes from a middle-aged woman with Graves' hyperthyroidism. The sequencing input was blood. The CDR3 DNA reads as TGTGCCATCGCCCCGGGACAGAACTATGGCTACACCTTC. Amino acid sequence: CAIAPGQNYGYTF.